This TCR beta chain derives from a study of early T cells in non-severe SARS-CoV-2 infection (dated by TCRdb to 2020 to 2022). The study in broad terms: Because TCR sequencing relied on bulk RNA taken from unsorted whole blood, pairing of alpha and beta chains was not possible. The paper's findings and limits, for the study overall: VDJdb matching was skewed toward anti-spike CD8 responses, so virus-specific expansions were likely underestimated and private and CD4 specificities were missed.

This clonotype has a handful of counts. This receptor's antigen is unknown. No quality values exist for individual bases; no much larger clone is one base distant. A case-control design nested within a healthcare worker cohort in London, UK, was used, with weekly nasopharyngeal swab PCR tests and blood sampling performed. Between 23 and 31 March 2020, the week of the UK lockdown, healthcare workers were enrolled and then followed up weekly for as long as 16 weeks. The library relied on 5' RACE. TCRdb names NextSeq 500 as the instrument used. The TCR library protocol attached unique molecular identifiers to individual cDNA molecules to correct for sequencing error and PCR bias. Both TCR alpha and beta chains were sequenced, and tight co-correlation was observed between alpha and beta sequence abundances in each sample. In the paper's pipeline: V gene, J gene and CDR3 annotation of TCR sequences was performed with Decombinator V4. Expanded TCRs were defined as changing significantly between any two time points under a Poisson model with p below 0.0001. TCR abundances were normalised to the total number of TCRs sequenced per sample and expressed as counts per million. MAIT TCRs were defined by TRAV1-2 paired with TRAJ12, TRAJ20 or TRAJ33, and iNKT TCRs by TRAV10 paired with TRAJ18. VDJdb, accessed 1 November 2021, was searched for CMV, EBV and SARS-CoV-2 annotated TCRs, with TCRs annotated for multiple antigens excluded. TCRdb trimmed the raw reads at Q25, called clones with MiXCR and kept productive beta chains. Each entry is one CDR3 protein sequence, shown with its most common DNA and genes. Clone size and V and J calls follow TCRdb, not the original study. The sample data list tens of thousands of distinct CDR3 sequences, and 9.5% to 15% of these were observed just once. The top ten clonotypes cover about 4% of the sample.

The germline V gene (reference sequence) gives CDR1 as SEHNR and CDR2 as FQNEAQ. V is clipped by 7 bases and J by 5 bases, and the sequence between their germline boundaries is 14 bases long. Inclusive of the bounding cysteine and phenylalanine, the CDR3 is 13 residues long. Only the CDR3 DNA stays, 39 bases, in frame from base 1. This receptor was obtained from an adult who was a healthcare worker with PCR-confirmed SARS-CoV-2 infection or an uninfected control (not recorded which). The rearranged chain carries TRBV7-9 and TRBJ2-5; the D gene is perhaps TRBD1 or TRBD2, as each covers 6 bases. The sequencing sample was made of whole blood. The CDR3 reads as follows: CASTRGGMETQYF. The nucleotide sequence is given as TGTGCCAGCACCCGAGGGGGGATGGAGACCCAGTACTTC.